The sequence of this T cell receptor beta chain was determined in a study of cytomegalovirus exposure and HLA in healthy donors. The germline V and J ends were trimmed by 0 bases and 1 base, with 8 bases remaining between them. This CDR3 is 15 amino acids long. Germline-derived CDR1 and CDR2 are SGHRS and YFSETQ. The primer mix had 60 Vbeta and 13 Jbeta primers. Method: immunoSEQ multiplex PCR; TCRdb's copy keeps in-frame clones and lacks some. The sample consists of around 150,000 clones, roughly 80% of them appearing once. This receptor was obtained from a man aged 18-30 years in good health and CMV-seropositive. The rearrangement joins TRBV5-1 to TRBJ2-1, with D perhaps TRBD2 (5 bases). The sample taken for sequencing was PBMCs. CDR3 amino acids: CASSLGLASYNEQFF. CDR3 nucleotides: TGCGCCAGCAGCTTGGGATTAGCGTCCTACAATGAGCAGTTCTTC. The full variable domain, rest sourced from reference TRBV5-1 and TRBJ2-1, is KAGVTQTPRYLIKTRGQQVTLSCSPISGHRSVSWYQQTPGQGLQFLFEYFSETQRNKGNFPGRFSGRQFSNSRSEMNVSTLELGDSALYLCASSLGLASYNEQFFGPGTRLTVL.